The clone carrying this TCR beta chain has a single count. cDNA serving as the sequencing template came from extracted, reverse transcribed RNA. Assay used: immunoSEQ multiplex PCR; TCRdb lists only in-frame clones, some missing. The sample contains a few hundred thousand clones, under 70% of which appear only once. These data are taken from a study of CD8+ T cells in alopecia areata. The sample's treatment: oral pan-JAK inhibitor, 5-10 mg twice daily. Germline lookup yields CDR1 SGHDN and CDR2 FVKESK. This CDR3 is 12 amino acids long. Deletions cut 4 bases from V and 7 bases from J, with 10 bases between.

This sequence was found in a human donor with alopecia areata. The chain combines TRBV14 with TRBJ1-1; no definite D call. This sample comprised CD4+ T cells sorted from blood, obtained at week 44, from a patient treated with tofacitinib. The CDR3 coding sequence is TGTGCCAGCAGCCTCGGGGAAATTGAAGCTTTCTTT. Translated, it gives CASSLGEIEAFF.